Listed below are T cell receptor beta chains from one sample, sequenced in a study of blood T cell repertoires in COVID-19. Generated by immunoSEQ multiplex PCR, the TCRdb table keeps only in-frame clones and is missing some. Among around 160,000 clones listed, approximately 80% were seen once. The sample was peripheral blood. All receptors derive from a woman older than 75 with acute or convalescent COVID-19. Both conserved end residues are part of each CDR3. The D gene is left open where the match is weak. Clone size, where shown, is once, few, many, or a class for clones that have expanded.

. | . | 15 | TRBJ2-1 | TRBV19 | TGTGCCAGTAACAGTCTTGGACTTTCCTACAATGAGCAGTTCTTC | CASNSLGLSYNEQFF
. | . | 14 | TRBJ2-5 | TRBV18 | TGTGCCAGCTCAGTACAGGGATTGGGGGAGACCCAGTACTTC | CASSVQGLGETQYF
. | TRBD1 | 13 | TRBJ1-2 | TRBV3-1/TRBV3-2 | TGTGCCAGCAGCCCGACAGGGGGCAGGGGCTACACCTTC | CASSPTGGRGYTF
. | TRBD2 | 15 | TRBJ2-2 | TRBV30 | TGTGCCTGCATCGGGGGGGCGAGGAGGACCGGGGAGCTGTTTTTT | CACIGGARRTGELFF
few | . | 18 | TRBJ1-5 | TRBV10-3 | TGTGCCATCAGTGAAATTCAACAACCGGGACAAACCAATCAGCCCCAGCATTTT | CAISEIQQPGQTNQPQHF
. | TRBD1 | 13 | TRBJ2-7 | TRBV7-2 | TGTGCCAGCAGTCGGACAGGGGCCTACGAGCAGTACTTC | CASSRTGAYEQYF
. | TRBD1 | 17 | TRBJ1-5 | TRBV6-6 | TGTGCCAGCAGTCCACTCCCGACAGGGCGTAGCAATCAGCCCCAGCATTTT | CASSPLPTGRSNQPQHF
. | . | 16 | TRBJ1-5 | TRBV28 | TGTGCCAGCAGTTTATTAGGGAGAACCGGCAATCAGCCCCAGCATTTT | CASSLLGRTGNQPQHF
. | TRBD1 | 15 | TRBJ1-2 | TRBV5-1 | TGCGCCAGCAGCTCGTGGGGCGGGACAGCGGCTGGCTACACCTTC | CASSSWGGTAAGYTF
few | . | 14 | TRBJ1-2 | TRBV6-6 | TGTGCCAGCAGTTACGGGGCAGGGAACTATGGCTACACCTTC | CASSYGAGNYGYTF
. | . | 11 | TRBJ2-7 | TRBV12-3/TRBV12-4 | TGTGCCAGCAGTTTAGGGCACGAGCAGTACTTC | CASSLGHEQYF
few | . | 12 | TRBJ1-5 | TRBV12-3/TRBV12-4 | TGTGCCAGCAGTGCACACGGAGGGCCCCAGCATTTT | CASSAHGGPQHF
. | . | 15 | TRBJ1-6 | TRBV6-1 | TGTGCCAGCAGTGAAGCGAGGCACACTAATTCACCCCTCCACTTT | CASSEARHTNSPLHF
. | . | 12 | TRBJ2-1 | TRBV9 | TGTGCCAGCAGCGTAGTAGGGGATGAGCAGTTCTTC | CASSVVGDEQFF
. | TRBD1 | 15 | TRBJ2-5 | TRBV7-8 | TGTGCCAGCAGCTTGATAGGGACAGGGGCGCAGACCCAGTACTTC | CASSLIGTGAQTQYF
. | . | 15 | TRBJ1-3 | TRBV30 | TGTGCCTGGAGTGTACCCAGGGTCTCTGGAAACACCATATATTTT | CAWSVPRVSGNTIYF
. | TRBD2 | 14 | TRBJ2-7 | TRBV12-5 | TGTGCTAGTGGTTTGGTAGGGAGGGAGGGCGTGCAGTACTTC | CASGLVGREGVQYF
. | TRBD1 | 17 | TRBJ1-3 | TRBV5-1 | TGCGCCAGCAGCTTGGTGGGACAGCTAAGCTCTGGAAACACCATATATTTT | CASSLVGQLSSGNTIYF
few | TRBD1 | 16 | TRBJ1-1 | TRBV18 | TGTGCCAGCTCGCAGGCCGGGACAGGGGGGAACACTGAAGCTTTCTTT | CASSQAGTGGNTEAFF
. | TRBD1 | 15 | TRBJ2-1 | TRBV18 | TGTGCCAGCTCACTATGGACAGGGCGCTACAATGAGCAGTTCTTC | CASSLWTGRYNEQFF
. | . | 16 | TRBJ2-7 | TRBV7-8 | TGTGCCAGCAGCGCTAGGACAGAGATGAGCTCCTACGAGCAGTACTTC | CASSARTEMSSYEQYF
. | . | 13 | TRBJ1-4 | TRBV19 | TGTGCCAGTAGTTTAAGGGGGAATGAAAAACTGTTTTTT | CASSLRGNEKLFF
. | TRBD1 | 15 | TRBJ1-2 | TRBV7-2 | TGTGCCAGCAGCTTAGGGACAGGGGGAAACTATGGCTACACCTTC | CASSLGTGGNYGYTF
few | . | 16 | TRBJ2-1 | TRBV7-9 | TGTGCCAGCAGCCGGGACGGTTCAAGGGGGAACGGTGAGCAGTTCTTC | CASSRDGSRGNGEQFF
. | TRBD2 | 16 | TRBJ2-3 | TRBV6-2/TRBV6-3 | TGTGCCAGCAGTTACGGTTTGACTAGCGCCACAGATACGCAGTATTTT | CASSYGLTSATDTQYF
. | TRBD2 | 16 | TRBJ2-1 | TRBV6-6 | TGTGCCAGCAGTTACCAGGGACTAGCGGGAGGAATTGAGCAGTTCTTC | CASSYQGLAGGIEQFF
. | . | 15 | TRBJ1-2 | TRBV19 | TGTGCCAGTACTTACACTTTGGGCCTAAACTATGGCTACACCTTC | CASTYTLGLNYGYTF
. | . | 14 | TRBJ1-2 | TRBV3-1/TRBV3-2 | TGTGCCAGCAGCCAAGATCCCCGACTTAGGGGCTACACCTTC | CASSQDPRLRGYTF
. | TRBD1 | 13 | TRBJ1-2 | TRBV24-1 | TGTGCCACCAGAAAGGGACAGGGCTATGGCTACACCTTC | CATRKGQGYGYTF
. | . | 13 | TRBJ1-4 | TRBV28 | TGTGCCAGCAGTCCAGGCCAGGCGGAAAAACTGTTTTTT | CASSPGQAEKLFF
once | . | 15 | TRBJ2-3 | TRBV3-1/TRBV3-2 | TGTGCCAGCAGCCAAGCCCTCCCGAGCACAGATACGCAGTATTTT | CASSQALPSTDTQYF
. | . | 16 | TRBJ2-1 | TRBV5-6 | TGTGCCAGCAGCTCCGCTCGGAGGTCCTCCTACAATGAGCAGTTCTTC | CASSSARRSSYNEQFF
. | TRBD1 | 17 | TRBJ1-1 | TRBV10-3 | TGTGCCATCAGCCGGACAGGGGGCGCGTTCTGGGGAACTGAAGCTTTCTTT | CAISRTGGAFWGTEAFF
once | . | 14 | TRBJ1-5 | TRBV19 | TGTGCCAGTAGTATCGGGCAGGGGAATCAGCCCCAGCATTTT | CASSIGQGNQPQHF
few | . | 13 | TRBJ2-5 | TRBV30 | TGTGCCTGGGCCGGGGTCCACCAAGAGACCCAGTACTTC | CAWAGVHQETQYF
few | TRBD1 | 14 | TRBJ2-1 | TRBV5-4 | TGTGCCAGCAGCGCCGAGACAGGGTCCAATGAGCAGTTCTTC | CASSAETGSNEQFF
. | . | 13 | TRBJ2-3 | TRBV28 | TGTGCCAGCAGTTTAGGGACTCTCTATACGCAGTATTTT | CASSLGTLYTQYF
few | . | 16 | TRBJ1-5 | TRBV5-4 | TGTGCCAGCAGCTTGGGAGGGAGGGGTAGCAATCAGCCCCAGCATTTT | CASSLGGRGSNQPQHF
. | . | 15 | TRBJ2-1 | TRBV5-1 | TGCGCCAGCAGCTTGGGACTAGGCTCCTACAATGAGCAGTTCTTC | CASSLGLGSYNEQFF
. | . | 14 | TRBJ2-3 | TRBV2 | TGTGCCAGCAAGTATAGGGGCGGCAAAGATACGCAGTATTTT | CASKYRGGKDTQYF
. | . | 13 | TRBJ2-2 | TRBV19 | TGTGCCAGTAGGTCACAGGGTAGCGGGGAGCTGTTTTTT | CASRSQGSGELFF
few | . | 14 | TRBJ1-5 | TRBV18 | TGTGCCAGCTCACCACCGTCCCAGGGCCAGCCCCAGCATTTT | CASSPPSQGQPQHF
. | . | 16 | TRBJ2-7 | TRBV3-1/TRBV3-2 | TGTGCCAGCAGCCAAGCGACAGGAACTCTTTCCTACGAGCAGTACTTC | CASSQATGTLSYEQYF
. | . | 14 | TRBJ2-7 | TRBV3-1/TRBV3-2 | TGTGCCAGCAGCCCCCCTATGGGTGAAACTAAGCAGTACTTC | CASSPPMGETKQYF
few | TRBD1 | 13 | TRBJ1-2 | TRBV10-2 | TGCGCCAGTTCCGGGACAGGGGACTATGGCTACACCTTC | CASSGTGDYGYTF
. | TRBD2 | 15 | TRBJ2-5 | TRBV5-1 | TGCGCCAGCAGCCCCAATCCGACTAGCAGGGAGACCCAGTACTTC | CASSPNPTSRETQYF
few | . | 14 | TRBJ2-5 | TRBV19 | TGTGCCAGTAGTATCGGACTGAGCCAAGAGACCCAGTACTTC | CASSIGLSQETQYF
. | . | 17 | TRBJ2-3 | TRBV7-2 | TGTGCCAGCAGCTTAGGAGGTCGGGGGGCCCTCACAGATACGCAGTATTTT | CASSLGGRGALTDTQYF
. | TRBD1 | 15 | TRBJ2-7 | TRBV6-5 | TGTGCCAGCATGGGATATGGGACAGGGGCATACGAGCAGTACTTC | CASMGYGTGAYEQYF
. | . | 14 | TRBJ1-5 | TRBV4-1 | TGCGCCAGCAGCGACATTGCGCGCAATCAGCCCCAGCATTTT | CASSDIARNQPQHF
. | TRBD1 | 15 | TRBJ1-1 | TRBV4-2 | TGTGCCAGCAGCCAAGACCAGGGACAGGGCGACGCAGCTTTCTTT | CASSQDQGQGDAAFF
. | TRBD1 | 16 | TRBJ2-7 | TRBV6-5 | TGTGCCAGCAGTTACTCGTCGGGACAGGGGACGTCCGAGCAGTACTTC | CASSYSSGQGTSEQYF
once | TRBD1 | 14 | TRBJ2-7 | TRBV5-1 | TGCGCCAGCAGCTTGAGCAGGGGGAGCTACGAGCAGTACTTC | CASSLSRGSYEQYF
. | . | 14 | TRBJ2-2 | TRBV7-7 | TGTGCTAGCAGCTCCGACAGGTACACCGGGGAGCTGTTTTTT | CASSSDRYTGELFF
. | TRBD1 | 15 | TRBJ2-2 | TRBV3-1/TRBV3-2 | TGTGCCAGCAGCAAGGGGGCCCGAGGGTCCGGGGAGCTGTTTTTT | CASSKGARGSGELFF
many | . | 13 | TRBJ1-1 | TRBV7-3 | TGTGCCAGCAGTCGACAGATGAACACTGAAGCTTTCTTT | CASSRQMNTEAFF